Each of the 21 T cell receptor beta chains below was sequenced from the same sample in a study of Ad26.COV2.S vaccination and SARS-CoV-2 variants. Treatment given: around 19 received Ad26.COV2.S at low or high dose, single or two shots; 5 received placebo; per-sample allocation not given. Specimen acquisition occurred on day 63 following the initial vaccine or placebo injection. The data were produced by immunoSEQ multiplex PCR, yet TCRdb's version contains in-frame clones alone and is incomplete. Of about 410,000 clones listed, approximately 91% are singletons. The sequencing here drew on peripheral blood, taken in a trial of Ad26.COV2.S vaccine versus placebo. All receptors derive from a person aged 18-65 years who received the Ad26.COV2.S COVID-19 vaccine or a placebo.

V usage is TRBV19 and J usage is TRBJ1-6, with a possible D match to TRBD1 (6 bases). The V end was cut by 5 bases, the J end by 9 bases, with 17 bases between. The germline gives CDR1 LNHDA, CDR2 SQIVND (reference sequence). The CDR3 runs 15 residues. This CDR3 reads CASSPQDRRVSPLHF. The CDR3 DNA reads TGTGCCAGTAGTCCACAGGACAGAAGAGTTTCACCCCTCCACTTT.

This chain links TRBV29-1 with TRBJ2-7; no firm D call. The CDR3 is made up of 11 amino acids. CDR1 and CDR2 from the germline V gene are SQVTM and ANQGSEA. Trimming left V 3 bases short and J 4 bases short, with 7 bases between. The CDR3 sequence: CSVERSYEQYF. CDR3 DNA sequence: TGCAGCGTTGAGAGGAGTTACGAGCAGTACTTC.

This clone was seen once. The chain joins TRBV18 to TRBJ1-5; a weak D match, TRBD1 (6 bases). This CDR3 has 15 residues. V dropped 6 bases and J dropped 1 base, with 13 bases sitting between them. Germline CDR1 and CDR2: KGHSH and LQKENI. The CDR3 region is CASSTRGQSNQPQHF. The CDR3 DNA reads TGTGCCAGCTCGACAAGAGGACAGAGCAATCAGCCCCAGCATTTT.

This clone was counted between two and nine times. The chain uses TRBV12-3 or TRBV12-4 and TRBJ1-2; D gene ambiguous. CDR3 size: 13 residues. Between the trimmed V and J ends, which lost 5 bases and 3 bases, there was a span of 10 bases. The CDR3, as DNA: TGTGCCAGCAGTCCGACTGCACACTATGGCTACACCTTC. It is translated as CASSPTAHYGYTF.

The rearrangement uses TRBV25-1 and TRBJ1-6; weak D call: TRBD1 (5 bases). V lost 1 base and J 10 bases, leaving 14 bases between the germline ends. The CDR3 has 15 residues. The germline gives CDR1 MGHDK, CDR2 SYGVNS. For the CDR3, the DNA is TGTGCCAGCAGTGAATCTAAGGGAAGGGGATCACCCCTCCACTTT. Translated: CASSESKGRGSPLHF.

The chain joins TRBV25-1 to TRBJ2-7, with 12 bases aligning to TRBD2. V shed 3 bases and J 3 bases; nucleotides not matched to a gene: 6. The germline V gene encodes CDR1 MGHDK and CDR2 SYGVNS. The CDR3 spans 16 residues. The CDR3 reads CASSDGTSGRLYEQYF. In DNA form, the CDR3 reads TGTGCCAGCAGTGATGGGACTAGCGGGCGTCTCTACGAGCAGTACTTC.

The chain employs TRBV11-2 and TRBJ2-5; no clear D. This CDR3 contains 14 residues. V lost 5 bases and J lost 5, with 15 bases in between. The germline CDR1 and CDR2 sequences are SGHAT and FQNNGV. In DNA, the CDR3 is TGTGCCAGCAGCGGACGCCAGAGTACGGAGACCCAGTACTTC. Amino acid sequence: CASSGRQSTETQYF.

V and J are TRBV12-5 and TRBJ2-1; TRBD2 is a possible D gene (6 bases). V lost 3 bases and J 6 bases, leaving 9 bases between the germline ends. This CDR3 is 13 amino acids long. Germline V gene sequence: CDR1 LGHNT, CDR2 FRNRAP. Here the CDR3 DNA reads TGTGCTAGTGGTTTTTGGGGAGGCAATGAGCAGTTCTTC. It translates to CASGFWGGNEQFF.

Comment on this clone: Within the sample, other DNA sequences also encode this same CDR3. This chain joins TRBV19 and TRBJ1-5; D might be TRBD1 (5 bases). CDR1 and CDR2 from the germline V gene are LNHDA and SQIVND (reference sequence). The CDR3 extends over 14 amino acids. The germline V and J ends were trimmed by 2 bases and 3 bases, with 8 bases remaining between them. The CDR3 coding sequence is TGTGCCAGTAGTATACGGGGGAACAATCAGCCCCAGCATTTT. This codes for CASSIRGNNQPQHF.

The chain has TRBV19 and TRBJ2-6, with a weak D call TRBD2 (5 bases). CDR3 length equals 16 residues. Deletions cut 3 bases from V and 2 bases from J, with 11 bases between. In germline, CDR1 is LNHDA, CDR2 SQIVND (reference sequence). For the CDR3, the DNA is TGTGCCAGTAGTATGTCCGGAGGCACTGGGGCCAACGTCCTGACTTTC. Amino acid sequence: CASSMSGGTGANVLTF.

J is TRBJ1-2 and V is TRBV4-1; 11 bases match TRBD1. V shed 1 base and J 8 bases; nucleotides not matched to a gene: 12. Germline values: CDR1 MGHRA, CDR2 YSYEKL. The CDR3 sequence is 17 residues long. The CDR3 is CASSQVGGQGANKGYTF. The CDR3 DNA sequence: TGCGCCAGCAGCCAAGTGGGAGGACAGGGGGCTAATAAGGGCTACACCTTC.

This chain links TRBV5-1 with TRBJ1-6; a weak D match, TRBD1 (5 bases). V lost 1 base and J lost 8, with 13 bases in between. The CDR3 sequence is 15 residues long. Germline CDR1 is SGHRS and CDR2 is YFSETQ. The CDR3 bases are TGCGCCAGCAGCTTGAAAATAAGGGGTTATTCACCCCTCCACTTT. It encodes CASSLKIRGYSPLHF.

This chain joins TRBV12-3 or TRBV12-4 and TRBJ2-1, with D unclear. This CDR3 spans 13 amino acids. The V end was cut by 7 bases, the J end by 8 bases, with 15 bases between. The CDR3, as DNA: TGTGCCAGCATTGGGCCGCTTCGCGATGAGCAGTTCTTC. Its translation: CASIGPLRDEQFF.

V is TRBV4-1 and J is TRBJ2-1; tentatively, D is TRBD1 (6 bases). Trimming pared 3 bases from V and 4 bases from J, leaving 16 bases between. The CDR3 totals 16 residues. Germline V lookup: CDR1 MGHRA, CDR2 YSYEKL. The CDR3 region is CASSQGIRDKYNEQFF. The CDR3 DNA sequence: TGCGCCAGCAGCCAGGGCATCCGGGACAAATACAATGAGCAGTTCTTC.

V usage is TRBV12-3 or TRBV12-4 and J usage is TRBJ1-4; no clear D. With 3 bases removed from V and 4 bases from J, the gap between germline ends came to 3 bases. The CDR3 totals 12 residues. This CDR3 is CASSLFNEKLFF. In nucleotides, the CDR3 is TGTGCCAGCAGTTTGTTTAATGAAAAACTGTTTTTT.

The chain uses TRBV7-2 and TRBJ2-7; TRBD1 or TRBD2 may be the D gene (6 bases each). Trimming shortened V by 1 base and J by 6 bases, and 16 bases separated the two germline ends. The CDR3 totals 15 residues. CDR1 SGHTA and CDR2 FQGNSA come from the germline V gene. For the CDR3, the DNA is TGTGCCAGCAGCTTAGAGGGGGGTGAATCGACCGAGCAGTACTTC. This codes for CASSLEGGESTEQYF.

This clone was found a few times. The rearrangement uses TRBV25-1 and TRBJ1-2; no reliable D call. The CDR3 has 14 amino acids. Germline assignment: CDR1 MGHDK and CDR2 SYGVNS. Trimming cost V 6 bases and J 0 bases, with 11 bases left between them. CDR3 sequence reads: CASSKDPSNYGYTF. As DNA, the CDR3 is TGTGCCAGCAGCAAGGACCCCTCTAACTATGGCTACACCTTC.

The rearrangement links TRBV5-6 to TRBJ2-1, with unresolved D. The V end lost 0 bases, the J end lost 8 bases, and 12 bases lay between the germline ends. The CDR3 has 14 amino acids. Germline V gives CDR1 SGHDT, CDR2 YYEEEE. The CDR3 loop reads CASSLAQLGYEQFF. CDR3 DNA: TGTGCCAGCAGCTTGGCTCAATTAGGCTATGAGCAGTTCTTC.

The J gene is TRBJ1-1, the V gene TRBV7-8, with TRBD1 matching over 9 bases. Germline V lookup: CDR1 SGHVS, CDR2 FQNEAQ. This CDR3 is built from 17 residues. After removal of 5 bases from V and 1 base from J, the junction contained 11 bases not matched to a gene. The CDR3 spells CASSPTPIQGANTEAFF. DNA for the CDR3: TGTGCCAGCAGCCCAACCCCTATACAGGGGGCGAACACTGAAGCTTTCTTT.

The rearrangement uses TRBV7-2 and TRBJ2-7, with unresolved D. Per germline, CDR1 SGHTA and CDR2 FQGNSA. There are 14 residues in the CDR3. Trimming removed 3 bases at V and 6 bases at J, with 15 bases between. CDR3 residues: CASSFESRMSEQYF. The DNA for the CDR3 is TGTGCCAGCAGCTTTGAGTCCCGAATGAGCGAGCAGTACTTC.

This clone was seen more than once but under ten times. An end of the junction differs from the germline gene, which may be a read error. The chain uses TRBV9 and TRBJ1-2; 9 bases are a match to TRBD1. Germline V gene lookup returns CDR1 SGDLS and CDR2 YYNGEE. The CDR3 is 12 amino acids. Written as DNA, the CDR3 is TGTGCCAGCAGCGTAGGGGACAGGGTTAAGGACTTC. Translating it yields CASSVGDRVKDF.